A single sample is the source of the 30 T cell receptor beta chains below, sequenced in a study of shared clonotypes between healthy human individuals. Here immunoSEQ multiplex PCR was the method, and the copy in TCRdb shows in-frame clones only, minus some. The top ten hold around 0.13% of the sample, which has 2 million to 2.5 million clones, almost 96% seen once. The sequenced sample was naive CD4+ T cells sorted from blood. Subset in this sample: CD45RA+ positively selected. The receptor source for this set is a man between 18 and 35 years old in good health.

The chain has TRBV5-4 and TRBJ2-2; D uncertain. The CDR3 is 14 residues long. V was trimmed by 4 bases and J by 6 bases, leaving 13 bases between them. The V gene's germline CDR1 is SGHNT and CDR2 YYREEE (reference sequence). The CDR3 nucleotides are TGTGCCAGCAGCCAGGATTCCGGGTCCGGGGAGCTGTTTTTT. Amino acids: CASSQDSGSGELFF.

The gene calls are TRBV13 and TRBJ2-5; D uncertain. The CDR3 loop spans 15 amino acids. Germline CDR1 and CDR2: PRHDT and FYEKMQ (reference sequence). V was clipped by 1 base and J by 1 base, with 10 bases between them. The CDR3 DNA follows: TGTGCCAGCAGCTTAGCAGGTCTACCCCAAGAGACCCAGTACTTC. This encodes CASSLAGLPQETQYF.

The chain uses TRBV30 and TRBJ1-1, with a tentative D call TRBD1 (5 bases). In germline, CDR1 is GTSNPN, CDR2 SVGIG (reference sequence). V shed 5 bases and J shed 1 base, with 14 bases lying between them. The CDR3 has 14 amino acids. CDR3 sequence reads: CAWGRGGKNTEAFF. The CDR3 nucleotides are TGTGCCTGGGGCCGTGGGGGGAAGAACACTGAAGCTTTCTTT.

The chain couples TRBV7-6 to TRBJ2-2; D possibly uses TRBD1 or TRBD2 (5 bases each). Germline CDR1 reads SGHVS; CDR2 reads FNYEAQ. The CDR3 covers 17 residues. Deletions cut 4 bases from V and 4 bases from J, with 19 bases between. In DNA, the CDR3 is TGTGCCAGCAGCTCACCCTCGGGACCGACAACCACCGGGGAGCTGTTTTTT. Translated, it gives CASSSPSGPTTTGELFF.

The chain is built from TRBV5-1 and TRBJ2-7, with D possibly being TRBD1 (6 bases). V lost 4 bases and J 0 bases, leaving 14 bases between the germline ends. Looked up from germline, CDR1 is SGHRS and CDR2 is YFSETQ. The CDR3 is 15 amino acids. The CDR3: CASSPRQETSYEQYF. The CDR3 coding sequence is TGCGCCAGCAGCCCCAGACAGGAGACCTCCTACGAGCAGTACTTC.

V and J are TRBV2 and TRBJ1-3, with D uncertain. CDR1 SNHLY and CDR2 FYNNEI come from the germline V gene. The CDR3 is made up of 13 amino acids. Between the trimmed V and J ends, which lost 10 bases and 2 bases, there was a span of 12 bases. CDR3 residues: CATRRSTGNTIYF. The DNA for the CDR3 is TGTGCCACCCGACGGTCGACTGGAAACACCATATATTTT.

The chain employs TRBV5-4 and TRBJ2-1, with 10 bases lining up with TRBD1. CDR3 length: 13 amino acids. Germline V gene sequence: CDR1 SGHNT, CDR2 YYREEE (reference sequence). The junction had 5 bases not matched to a gene; V was cut back by 6 bases and J by 8 bases. The CDR3 sequence is CASKGQGKDEQFF. CDR3 sequence (DNA): TGTGCCAGCAAGGGACAGGGGAAGGATGAGCAGTTCTTC.

The chain employs TRBV27 and TRBJ2-5; no clear D gene. The J call may be in error: the DNA end matches TRBJ2-7 better. The CDR3 is 14 residues long. The germline V gene has CDR1 MNHEY and CDR2 SMNVEV (reference sequence). The CDR3 loop reads CASSLTPVSYEQYF. CDR3 nucleotide sequence: TGTGCCAGCAGCCTTACGCCTGTCTCCTACGAGCAGTACTTC.

The rearrangement uses TRBV6-5 and TRBJ1-4; D remains ambiguous. This CDR3 comprises 14 residues. Trimming took off 3 bases at V and 4 bases at J, with 9 bases between the two ends. Germline lookup yields CDR1 MNHEY and CDR2 SVGAGI. The chain's CDR3 is CASSYDRVNEKLFF. CDR3 bases: TGTGCCAGCAGTTATGATAGGGTTAATGAAAAACTGTTTTTT.

This rearrangement joins TRBV7-6 to TRBJ2-7; TRBD2 agrees at 9 bases. The CDR3 extends over 16 amino acids. V lost 5 bases, J lost 1 base, and 9 bases stayed unmatched. Germline-derived CDR1 and CDR2 are SGHVS and FNYEAQ. The DNA of the CDR3 is TGTGCCAGCAGCACCGTAGCGGGAGAAGGGTCCTACGAGCAGTACTTC. Its translation: CASSTVAGEGSYEQYF.

The chain combines TRBV28 with TRBJ1-4; tentatively, D is TRBD1 (5 bases). The CDR3 spans 15 residues. The V gene's germline CDR1 is MDHEN and CDR2 SYDVKM. Trimming shortened V by 7 bases and J by 7 bases, and 19 bases separated the two germline ends. The CDR3 reads CASKLGDSGFEKLFF. The DNA of the CDR3 is TGTGCCAGCAAACTTGGGGACTCGGGTTTTGAAAAACTGTTTTTT.

The V call is TRBV29-1, the J call TRBJ1-1; no definite D call. Trimming stripped 6 bases from V and 11 bases from J, with 7 bases between. CDR1 SQVTM and CDR2 ANQGSEA come from the germline V gene. This CDR3 contains 8 residues. The CDR3 protein is CSVEPAFF. The DNA for the CDR3 is TGCAGCGTAGAACCGGCTTTCTTT.

This sequence joins TRBV28 and TRBJ2-4; the D gene is possibly TRBD2 (7 bases). The V end lost 5 bases, the J end lost 10 bases, and 15 bases lay between the germline ends. The CDR3 length is 13 residues. Germline CDR1 is MDHEN and CDR2 is SYDVKM. The CDR3 DNA follows: TGTGCCAGCAGTCGGAGGGGGGAGGGTATTCAGTACTTC. As protein: CASSRRGEGIQYF.

The chain combines TRBV10-3 with TRBJ1-1; maybe TRBD1 (5 bases). CDR1 and CDR2 from the germline V gene are ENHRY and SYGVKD. Trimming removed 4 bases at V and 4 bases at J, with 10 bases between. This CDR3 region has 13 residues. The CDR3 spells CAISGGVGTEAFF. As DNA, the CDR3 is TGTGCCATCAGTGGGGGGGTGGGCACTGAAGCTTTCTTT.

This clone was counted once. The V call is TRBV7-2, the J call TRBJ2-7; 9 bases map to TRBD1. This CDR3 comprises 17 residues. With 5 bases clipped from V and 2 bases from J, the junction kept 13 bases outside the gene matches. The germline CDR1 and CDR2 sequences are SGHTA and FQGNSA. This chain's CDR3 is CASSPPLGTGPTYEQYF. The CDR3 DNA sequence: TGTGCCAGCAGCCCCCCCCTGGGGACAGGGCCTACCTACGAGCAGTACTTC.

This clone was found a few times. The chain links TRBV27 to TRBJ1-5; D is perhaps TRBD1 (5 bases). V lost 3 bases and J lost 3, with 12 bases in between. The length of the CDR3 is 15 residues. Germline V lookup: CDR1 MNHEY, CDR2 SMNVEV (reference sequence). The CDR3 sequence is CASSLGWGSNQPQHF. CDR3 DNA: TGTGCCAGCAGTTTGGGATGGGGCTCCAATCAGCCCCAGCATTTT.

The chain combines TRBV5-4 with TRBJ2-5; 12 bases are a match to TRBD2. The germline CDR1 and CDR2 sequences are SGHNT and YYREEE (reference sequence). CDR3 length equals 15 residues. With V trimmed by 4 bases and J by 4 bases, 5 bases remained unmatched. The CDR3 DNA reads TGTGCCAGCAGCCAAACTAGCGGGAGGCCAGAGACCCAGTACTTC. This encodes CASSQTSGRPETQYF. Looking up the rest from reference TRBV5-4 and TRBJ2-5 gives the full variable domain: ETGVTQSPTHLIKTRGQQVTLRCSSQSGHNTVSWYQQALGQGPQFIFQYYREEENGRGNFPPRFSGLQFPNYSSELNVNALELDDSALYLCASSQTSGRPETQYFGPGTRLLVL.

In regard to this clone: Distinct nucleotide sequences in the sample also encode this CDR3. The genes are TRBV9 and TRBJ2-5; D is uncertain. V was clipped by 0 bases and J by 5 bases, with 5 bases between them. The V gene's germline CDR1 is SGDLS and CDR2 YYNGEE. This CDR3 has 12 amino acids. The CDR3 region is CASSVGRETQYF. The CDR3 nucleotides are TGTGCCAGCAGCGTAGGAAGGGAGACCCAGTACTTC.

The chain carries TRBV5-4 and TRBJ2-1; 8 bases match TRBD2. The germline CDR1 and CDR2 sequences are SGHNT and YYREEE (reference sequence). There are 13 residues in the CDR3. V lost 2 bases, J lost 5 bases, and 0 bases stayed unmatched. CDR3 in amino acids: CASSLAGDNEQFF. CDR3 nucleotide sequence: TGTGCCAGCAGCTTAGCGGGAGACAATGAGCAGTTCTTC.

The J gene is TRBJ2-1, the V gene TRBV18; possibly TRBD2 for D (5 bases). Germline V gene sequence: CDR1 KGHSH, CDR2 LQKENI. V was trimmed by 6 bases and J by 0 bases, leaving 15 bases between them. This CDR3 is built from 16 residues. DNA for the CDR3: TGTGCCAGCTCCCGAGTACTAGAGAGCTCCTACAATGAGCAGTTCTTC. It yields the protein CASSRVLESSYNEQFF.

This clone was observed once. The chain employs TRBV23-1 and TRBJ2-1, with D perhaps matching TRBD1 (5 bases). TRBV23-1 is identified as an open reading frame with a role that is uncertain. The CDR3 has 18 amino acids. V lost 6 bases to trimming and J lost 7 bases, with 28 bases between them. The CDR3 is CASSHIRTPNGLWNEQFF. CDR3 nucleotides: TGCGCCAGCAGCCACATCAGGACACCCAATGGGTTGTGGAATGAGCAGTTCTTC.

This clone occurred once. The rearrangement uses TRBV4-1 and TRBJ2-2; TRBD1 is a possible D gene (6 bases). Germline CDR1 is MGHRA and CDR2 is YSYEKL. V was clipped by 3 bases and J by 2 bases, with 13 bases between them. This CDR3 has 16 residues. The CDR3 DNA sequence: TGCGCCAGCAGCCACGGGACACGCTCTAACACCGGGGAGCTGTTTTTT. This gives the protein CASSHGTRSNTGELFF.

The rearrangement uses TRBV10-3 and TRBJ1-2, with TRBD1 identical over 9 bases. The CDR3 has 14 residues. Germline V CDR1 and CDR2: ENHRY, SYGVKD. The V and J ends lost 0 bases and 8 bases, in that order; junction bases with no gene match: 4. The CDR3 nucleotides are TGTGCCATCAGTGAGTCCGGGACAGGGAAAGGCTACACCTTC. It yields the protein CAISESGTGKGYTF.

This chain links TRBV11-2 with TRBJ2-7, with D unresolved. Germline CDR1 and CDR2: SGHAT and FQNNGV. This CDR3 has 14 residues. V was pared by 6 bases and J by 1 base, with 13 bases between. The CDR3 region has the DNA TGTGCCAGCAGGCCTTCCGGTCGTTCCTACGAGCAGTACTTC. Translation gives CASRPSGRSYEQYF.

Of note for this clone: At the DNA level, this CDR3 is encoded by other sequences in the same sample as well. The chain has TRBV7-2 and TRBJ2-7; unclear D gene. Trimming left V 4 bases short and J 3 bases short, with 7 bases between. This CDR3 comprises 12 residues. Germline assignment: CDR1 SGHTA and CDR2 FQGNSA. The CDR3, as DNA: TGTGCCAGCAGCTCCCTGGGCTACGAGCAGTACTTC. Its translation: CASSSLGYEQYF.

V usage is TRBV14 and J usage is TRBJ2-5; the D is unclear. CDR3 length: 13 residues. Per germline, CDR1 SGHDN and CDR2 FVKESK. Trimming removed 2 bases at V and 0 bases at J, with 4 bases between. The CDR3 bases are TGTGCCAGCAGCCAACTCGACCAAGAGACCCAGTACTTC. It translates to CASSQLDQETQYF.

The chain couples TRBV19 to TRBJ2-2; 8 bases fit TRBD2. Germline V gene lookup returns CDR1 LNHDA and CDR2 SQIVND (reference sequence). J lost 2 bases, V lost 4 bases, and 3 bases had no gene match. This CDR3 region has 15 residues. CDR3 protein: CASSTSGSNTGELFF. DNA of the CDR3: TGTGCCAGTAGTACGAGCGGGAGTAACACCGGGGAGCTGTTTTTT.

V gene TRBV5-6 combines with J gene TRBJ1-2; D is ambiguous. Trimming cost V 5 bases and J 8 bases, with 16 bases left between them. The CDR3 extends over 13 amino acids. Germline CDR1 reads SGHDT; CDR2 reads YYEEEE. CDR3 region: CASRKAQVEGYTF. The CDR3 coding sequence is TGTGCCAGCAGGAAGGCGCAAGTGGAAGGCTACACCTTC.

V is TRBV6-5 and J is TRBJ2-1; TRBD2 might be the D (5 bases). The CDR3 loop spans 15 amino acids. V lost 2 bases and J lost 7, with 15 bases in between. Germline V gives CDR1 MNHEY, CDR2 SVGAGI. The CDR3 coding sequence is TGTGCCAGCAGTTACGTTGGGCTAGCTCGGAATGAGCAGTTCTTC. Amino acids: CASSYVGLARNEQFF.

As concerns this clone: The same CDR3 can be traced to other DNA sequences in this sample. This rearrangement joins TRBV18 to TRBJ1-4, with D tentatively TRBD1 (5 bases). Germline V lookup: CDR1 KGHSH, CDR2 LQKENI. This CDR3 contains 14 residues. With 3 bases removed from V and 1 base from J, the gap between germline ends came to 6 bases. CDR3 bases: TGTGCCAGCTCACCCCAGGGAACTAATGAAAAACTGTTTTTT. Its protein product is CASSPQGTNEKLFF.